The clone carrying this T cell receptor beta chain was seen once. Its antigen is not known. The data were taken from a study of cytomegalovirus exposure and HLA in healthy donors. The study's findings and limits: There were some V segments, including TRBV6-2 and TRBV6-3, excluded as indistinguishable. Sequencing likely generated an artifact that appeared as a cluster of highly shared sequence variants.

The study ran its PCR with 60 Vbeta and 13 Jbeta primers. The protocol was immunoSEQ multiplex PCR, while the TCRdb copy is restricted to in-frame clones and leaves out a portion. The sample includes 160,000 or so clones, approximately 76% of them seen just once. Participants comprised healthy donors of bone marrow. There are 15 residues in the CDR3. J gave up 4 bases and V 8 bases, and 7 bases lay outside the gene matches. The germline gives CDR1 SNHLY, CDR2 FYNNEI. The source is a man between 60 and 70 years old in good health and CMV-seronegative. The chain combines TRBV2 with TRBJ2-1, with 11 bases identical to TRBD2. Input material: PBMCs. The CDR3 DNA reads as TGTGCCAGCCGGCTGGGACTAGCGGAATACAATGAGCAGTTCTTC. Its translation is CASRLGLAEYNEQFF. Full variable domain (outside the CDR3, taken from reference TRBV2 and TRBJ2-1): EPEVTQTPSHQVTQMGQEVILRCVPISNHLYFYWYRQILGQKVEFLVSFYNNEISEKSEIFDDQFSVERPDGSNFTLKIRSTKLEDSAMYFCASRLGLAEYNEQFFGPGTRLTVL.